This T cell receptor (beta chain) is drawn from a study of cytomegalovirus exposure and HLA in healthy donors. A multiplex PCR was run with 60 Vbeta primers and 13 Jbeta primers. TCRdb's copy holds only in-frame clones and misses some; the assay was immunoSEQ multiplex PCR. The profile shows about 270,000 clones, 86% of them singletons. Each donor was nominally healthy when sampled (though unrecorded immune exposures were likely). Points from the study as a whole: The authors enumerated 164 TCR beta chains as linked to cytomegalovirus. A later analysis by the authors found several of the most significant clusters apparently linked to common viral pathogens. Versus the approximately 670-donor mean, an Asian-associated ancestry cluster reportedly showed fewer N-insertions in a later analysis.

Note on this clone: Antigen specificity is unknown.

The specimen was PBMCs. This TCR came from a man between 35 and 55 years old in good health and CMV-seropositive.

This CDR3 is CASSLGGRGHEQYF. CDR3 sequence (DNA): TGCGCCAGCAGCTTGGGGGGCAGGGGCCACGAGCAGTACTTC. The rearrangement uses TRBV5-1 and TRBJ2-7; maybe TRBD1 (6 bases). CDR1 is SGHRS, CDR2 YFSETQ, per germline. V lost 0 bases and J 5 bases, leaving 12 bases between the germline ends. This CDR3 region has 14 residues.